Many counts were recorded for the clone carrying this TCR beta chain. The antigen remains undetermined. MiXCR, applied by TCRdb to the reads, yields one record per CDR3 protein. The table has approximately 130,000 distinct CDR3 sequences, about 10% seen once; the top ten hold 10%. The data derive from a study of T cell repertoires in cytomegalovirus infection. Study-wide results and limits: People with CMV and the relevant HLA were identified by cumulative public TCR beta family frequency. Clonotype analysis showed dominance of the ex vivo response by HLA-C-restricted CMV-specific TCR beta clonotypes.

The ends were cut back, 1 base at V and 1 base at J, with 7 bases in the middle. CDR1 and CDR2 from the germline V gene are SGHTA and FQGNSA. This CDR3 contains 14 residues. This clonotype was sampled from a human donor in good health (CMV status not recorded). Some clones in this sample may be carry-over from other donors' samples. The specimen was PBMCs. The chain has TRBV7-2 and TRBJ2-5; D unclear. The CDR3 DNA reads as TGTGCCAGCAGCTTAGGACCGGTCCAAGAGACCCAGTACTTC. As protein: CASSLGPVQETQYF.